Described below is a single T cell receptor beta chain sequence and its context. Antigen: not known. The study ran its PCR with 60 Vbeta and 13 Jbeta primers. Profiling relied on immunoSEQ multiplex PCR, and the TCRdb table lists in-frame clones only, not all of them. The sample holds approximately 140,000 clones; 79% are singletons and the top ten take about 3.5%. The junction had 6 bases not matched to a gene; V was cut back by 3 bases and J by 6 bases. The germline V gene encodes CDR1 MNHEY and CDR2 SMNVEV (reference sequence). The CDR3 has 15 amino acids. This entry is derived from a study of cytomegalovirus exposure and HLA in healthy donors. Regarding the study as a whole: In a later analysis, DRB1 alleles had the most associated TCRs; HLA-C alleles the fewest. The authors later found most CMV-associated TCR beta chains appeared HLA-restricted.

The chain is built from TRBV27 and TRBJ2-1; 9 nucleotides line up with TRBD1. The TCR sequence derives from a human donor in good health. Sequenced sample: PBMCs. The CDR3 region is CASSFPGTGTNEQFF. The CDR3 DNA reads TGTGCCAGCAGTTTCCCCGGGACAGGGACCAATGAGCAGTTCTTC.